What follows describes a single TCR beta chain. Ten or more counts support this clonotype. The antigen this receptor binds is unknown. No base quality values were provided; no much bigger clone lies one nucleotide off. V is cut by 1 base and J by 10 bases, and the space between the germline ends is 26 bases. CDR3 length: 19 amino acids, cysteine to phenylalanine. Left in the record is the CDR3 DNA by itself, 57 bases read in frame from the first base. The CDR1 and CDR2 encoded by the germline V gene are MGHRA and YSYEKL. The time point label, read with the paper, signifies: technical triplicate 2. Sorted-subset TCR libraries were prepared from around 1 million sorted CD4+ or CD8+ T cells. PBMCs were separated from peripheral blood using Ficoll-Hypaque density gradient centrifugation and then cryopreserved in liquid nitrogen. The study also sequenced paired sorted CD4+ and CD8+ subsets from healthy controls, HAM/TSP patients and MS patients.

cDNA was synthesized by template-switch 5'RACE using a primer carrying a 10-nucleotide random unique molecular identifier by which each TCR transcript was tagged. Over 200 million TCR-beta sequences, covering 15-18 subjects, were produced in each sequencing run. Total RNA was extracted with the RNeasy kit. The KAPA Real-time Library Amplification kit was used to amplify TCR-beta VDJ regions with primers for the TCR constant region and the 5'RACE anchor. Sample indexes and Illumina adaptors were added in a first PCR, after which library yield was increased in a second PCR. After Ampure bead purification, the roughly 650 bp TCR product was size-selected on a 2% E-gel SizeSelection system. Library quality was checked on a Bioanalyzer, concentration was measured with Qubit, and libraries were quantified with the Kapa Library Quantification kit before pooling. An Illumina HiSeq 2500 sequenced the libraries paired-end 2 x 150 bp. To increase sequence diversity, roughly 23-30% phiX was spiked into each library pool. The paper's data handling went like this. Quality-filtered reads were processed with the UMI-based MiGEC pipeline, which removed over 75% of raw TCR sequences during error correction. IMGT germline references were used for aligning VDJ genes, and each clonotype was defined as a unique CDR3 amino acid sequence together with its V-J genes. Clonal expansion, Shannon diversity and CDR3 relatedness were evaluated with VDJtools (CalcPairwiseDistances, ClusterSamples), while phylogenetic trees were built in CLCbio workbench. A clone was classed as expanded if it had 8 or more unique UMIs, a cutoff based on coefficient-of-variation modelling across technical triplicates. TCRdb trimmed the raw reads at Q25, called clones with MiXCR and kept productive beta chains. CDR3 protein sequences are deduplicated, and each keeps its most common genes and DNA. These V and J calls derive from TCRdb rather than the authors' analysis. The sample has more than 30,000 distinct CDR3 sequences on record, about 14% of them singletons. The ten largest clonotypes hold roughly 5.6% of the sample.

This specimen comes from a study of neurological immune-mediated disorders (dated by TCRdb to the late 2010s). Study-wide context: Peripheral blood TCR-beta repertoires from patients with HTLV-I-associated myelopathy (HAM/TSP), patients with multiple sclerosis, and healthy controls were compared in the study using UMI-based sequencing. The roughly 110 TCR-beta libraries covered PBMC samples along with longitudinal samples, technical triplicates, and paired sorted CD4+ and CD8+ T-cell subsets. Technical triplicate libraries were sequenced so that the variability in frequency of each individual clone could be precisely calculated. Of the 68 subjects in the cohort, approximately 15 were HAM/TSP patients, some 34 were multiple sclerosis patients, and 20 were healthy controls.

Broad study findings and their caveats: TCR clonal expansion was highest in HAM/TSP patients and lowest in MS patients, with MS patients falling below even healthy controls. No identical CDR3 amino acid sequences were shared among expanded clones across subjects, suggesting private TCR-beta repertoires in all groups.

Material: CD4+ T cells from blood. This clonotype originated in a female donor with HTLV-1-associated myelopathy (HAM/TSP). The chain joins TRBV4-1 to TRBJ1-6; TRBD1 is a weak D gene call, 6 bases matching. This receptor carries the CDR3 CASSQAPGPVRRGGSPLHF. The sequence in DNA is TGCGCCAGCAGCCAAGCCCCGGGCCCTGTTCGCAGGGGTGGATCACCCCTCCACTTT.